The 9 T cell receptor beta chains below all came from one sample that was sequenced in a study of shared clonotypes between healthy human individuals. Only in-frame clones appear in the TCRdb table, and some are missing; sequencing was by immunoSEQ multiplex PCR. The sample records some 900,000 clones, 70% to 85% being singletons. Specimen: memory CD4+ T cells sorted from blood. Noted subset: CD45RA-negative fraction. These receptors came from a man younger than 35 in good health.

This sequence joins TRBV11-2 and TRBJ2-1; D perhaps matches TRBD2 (6 bases). The CDR3 spans 13 residues. The germline gives CDR1 SGHAT, CDR2 FQNNGV. Trimming shortened V by 1 base and J by 7 bases, and 8 bases separated the two germline ends. This CDR3 reads CASSLAGANEQFF. The CDR3 DNA reads TGTGCCAGCAGCTTAGCGGGAGCGAATGAGCAGTTCTTC.

This clone was counted once. The V gene is TRBV5-6, the J gene TRBJ1-2, with D perhaps TRBD1 (6 bases). This CDR3 spans 13 amino acids. V shed 4 bases and J shed 4 bases, with 11 bases lying between them. CDR1 SGHDT and CDR2 YYEEEE come from the germline V gene. CDR3 residues: CASSHRELYGYTF. In nucleotides, the CDR3 is TGTGCCAGCAGCCACAGGGAACTCTATGGCTACACCTTC.

The chain links TRBV4-2 to TRBJ2-7, with 7 bases aligning to TRBD2. Germline CDR1 reads LGHNA; CDR2 reads YNFKEQ. The CDR3 is 15 residues long. Germline trimming cut 0 bases from V and 4 bases from J; bases unmatched to any gene: 6. CDR3 bases: TGTGCCAGCAGCCAAGACCTTCAAGCGGGGTACGAGCAGTACTTC. Translation: CASSQDLQAGYEQYF.

This clone was found a few times. J is TRBJ2-2 and V is TRBV5-1, with D unresolved. CDR3 length: 13 amino acids. Trimming removed 0 bases from V and 14 bases from J, with 14 bases in between. Germline V CDR1 and CDR2: SGHRS, YFSETQ. DNA of the CDR3: TGCGCCAGCAGCTTGGAAAGGGCCTCTGTACTGTTTTTT. Translating it yields CASSLERASVLFF. The full variable domain, completed using reference TRBV5-1 and TRBJ2-2, is KAGVTQTPRYLIKTRGQQVTLSCSPISGHRSVSWYQQTPGQGLQFLFEYFSETQRNKGNFPGRFSGRQFSNSRSEMNVSTLELGDSALYLCASSLERASVLFFGEGSRLTVL.

V gene TRBV28 combines with J gene TRBJ1-2, with TRBD1 matching 11 bases. Germline-derived CDR1 and CDR2 are MDHEN and SYDVKM. Losses at the gene ends were 4 bases for V and 1 base for J; bases not matched to a gene: 8. This CDR3 is built from 17 residues. CDR3 in DNA: TGTGCCAGCAGTTCCGGGTTTGGGACAGGGGGTAACTATGGCTACACCTTC. This codes for CASSSGFGTGGNYGYTF.

This rearrangement joins TRBV19 to TRBJ1-2; unclear D gene. The CDR3 contains 14 residues. Germline V gene data show CDR1 as LNHDA and CDR2 as SQIVND (reference sequence). V lost 5 bases to trimming and J lost 6 bases, with 16 bases between them. CDR3 loop: CASSPWRRVNGYTF. In DNA, the CDR3 is TGTGCCAGTAGTCCCTGGCGGAGGGTTAATGGCTACACCTTC.

This clone was seen only a few times. The rearrangement joins TRBV30 to TRBJ2-5; 7 bases match TRBD1. V lost 2 bases, J lost 6 bases, and 12 bases stayed unmatched. Looked up from germline, CDR1 is GTSNPN and CDR2 is SVGIG (reference sequence). CDR3 size: 15 residues. CDR3 region: CAWSPRQGQEKTQYF. DNA for the CDR3: TGTGCCTGGAGTCCACGACAGGGTCAAGAGAAGACCCAGTACTTC.

The chain couples TRBV5-4 to TRBJ2-2; possible D gene TRBD1, 5 bases. CDR3 length: 15 residues. Germline V gene sequence: CDR1 SGHNT, CDR2 YYREEE (reference sequence). The germline V and J ends were trimmed by 3 bases and 5 bases, with 14 bases remaining between them. CDR3 sequence: CASSSLQGPTGELFF. CDR3 DNA sequence: TGTGCCAGCAGCTCACTTCAGGGTCCGACCGGGGAGCTGTTTTTT.

V and J are TRBV5-8 and TRBJ1-5; 8 nucleotides line up with TRBD1. This CDR3 region has 15 residues. Per the germline V gene, CDR1 is SGHTS and CDR2 is YDEGEE. The V gene end was trimmed by 5 bases and the J gene end by 2 bases; junction bases not matched to a gene: 6. CDR3 bases: TGTGCCAGCAGGCCGACAGGGGAGGGCAATCAGCCCCAGCATTTT. It encodes CASRPTGEGNQPQHF. Variable domain in full (rest from reference TRBV5-8 and TRBJ1-5): EAGVTQSPTHLIKTRGQQATLRCSPISGHTSVYWYQQALGLGLQFLLWYDEGEERNRGNFPPRFSGRQFPNYSSELNVNALELEDSALYLCASRPTGEGNQPQHFGDGTRLSIL.